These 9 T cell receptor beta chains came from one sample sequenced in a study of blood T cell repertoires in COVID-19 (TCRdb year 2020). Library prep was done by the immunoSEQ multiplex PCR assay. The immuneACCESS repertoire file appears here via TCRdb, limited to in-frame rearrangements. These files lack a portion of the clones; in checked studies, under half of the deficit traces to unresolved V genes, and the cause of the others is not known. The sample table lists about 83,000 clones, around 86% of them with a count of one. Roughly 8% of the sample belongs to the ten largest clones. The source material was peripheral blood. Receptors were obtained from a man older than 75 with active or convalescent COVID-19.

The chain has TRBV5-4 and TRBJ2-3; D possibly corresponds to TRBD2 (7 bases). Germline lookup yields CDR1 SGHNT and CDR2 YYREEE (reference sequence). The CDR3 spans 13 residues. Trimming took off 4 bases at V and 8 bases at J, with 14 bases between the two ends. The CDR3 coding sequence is TGTGCCAGCAGCCAAAACGGGGGGCGTACGCAGTATTTT. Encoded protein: CASSQNGGRTQYF.

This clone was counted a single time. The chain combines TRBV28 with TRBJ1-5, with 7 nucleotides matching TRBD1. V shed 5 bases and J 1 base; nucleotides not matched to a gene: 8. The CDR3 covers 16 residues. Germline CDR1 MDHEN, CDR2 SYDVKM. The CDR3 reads CASSSPWTGSNQPQHF. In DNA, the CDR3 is TGTGCCAGCAGTAGCCCCTGGACAGGCAGCAATCAGCCCCAGCATTTT.

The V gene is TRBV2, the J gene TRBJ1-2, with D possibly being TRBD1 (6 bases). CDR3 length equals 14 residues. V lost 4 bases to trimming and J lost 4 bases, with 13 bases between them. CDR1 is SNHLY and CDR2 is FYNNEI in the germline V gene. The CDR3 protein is CASSGMQGLYGYTF. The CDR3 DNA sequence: TGTGCCAGCAGTGGGATGCAGGGGCTCTATGGCTACACCTTC.

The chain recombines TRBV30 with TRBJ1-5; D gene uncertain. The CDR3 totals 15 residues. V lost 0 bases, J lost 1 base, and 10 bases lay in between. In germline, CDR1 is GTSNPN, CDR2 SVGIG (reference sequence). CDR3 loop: CAWSVYSGSNQPQHF. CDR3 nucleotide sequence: TGTGCCTGGAGTGTATACTCCGGGAGCAATCAGCCCCAGCATTTT.

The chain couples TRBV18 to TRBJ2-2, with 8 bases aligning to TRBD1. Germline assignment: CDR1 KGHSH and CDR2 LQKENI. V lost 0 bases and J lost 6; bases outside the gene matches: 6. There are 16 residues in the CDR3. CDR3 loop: CASSPPPGGAAGELFF. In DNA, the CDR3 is TGTGCCAGCTCACCACCCCCAGGGGGCGCCGCCGGGGAGCTGTTTTTT.

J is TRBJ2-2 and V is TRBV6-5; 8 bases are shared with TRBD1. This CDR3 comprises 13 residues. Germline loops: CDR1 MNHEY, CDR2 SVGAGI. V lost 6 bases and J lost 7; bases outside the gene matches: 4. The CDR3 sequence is CASSQDRDGELFF. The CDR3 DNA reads TGTGCCAGCAGCCAGGACAGGGACGGGGAGCTGTTTTTT.

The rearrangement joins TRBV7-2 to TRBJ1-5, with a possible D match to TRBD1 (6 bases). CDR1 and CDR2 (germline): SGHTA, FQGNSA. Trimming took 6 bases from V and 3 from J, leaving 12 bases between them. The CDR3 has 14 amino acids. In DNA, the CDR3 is TGTGCCAGCAGTAAGGGGGTTGCCAATCAGCCCCAGCATTTT. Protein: CASSKGVANQPQHF.

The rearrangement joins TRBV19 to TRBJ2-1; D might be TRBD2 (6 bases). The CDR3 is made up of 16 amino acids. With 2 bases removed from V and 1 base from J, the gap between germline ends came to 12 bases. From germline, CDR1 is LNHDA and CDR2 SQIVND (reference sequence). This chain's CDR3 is CASSISGRRSYNEQFF. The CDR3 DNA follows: TGTGCCAGTAGTATATCCGGGAGAAGGTCCTACAATGAGCAGTTCTTC.

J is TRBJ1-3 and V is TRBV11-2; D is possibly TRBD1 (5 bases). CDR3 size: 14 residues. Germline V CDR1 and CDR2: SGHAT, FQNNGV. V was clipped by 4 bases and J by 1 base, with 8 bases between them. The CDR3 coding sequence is TGTGCCAGCAGCTCTACAGGATCTGGAAACACCATATATTTT. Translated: CASSSTGSGNTIYF. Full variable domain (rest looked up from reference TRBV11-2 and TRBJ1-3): EAGVAQSPRYKIIEKRQSVAFWCNPISGHATLYWYQQILGQGPKLLIQFQNNGVVDDSQLPKDRFSAERLKGVDSTLKIQPAKLEDSAVYLCASSSTGSGNTIYFGEGSWLTVV.